This TCR beta chain was identified in a study of blood T cell repertoires in COVID-19. Study-level information: Italy, Spain and the United States were the sources of the convalescent and acute COVID-19 samples. Nucleic acid was either cDNA or gDNA, and it came from T cells, B-cell-depleted T cells, or PBMCs.

TCRdb keeps only in-frame clones here, not all; method: immunoSEQ multiplex PCR. The sample yields around 200,000 clones, approximately 80% seen once. CDR1 PRHDT and CDR2 FYEKMQ come from the germline V gene (reference sequence). V lost 0 bases to trimming and J lost 4 bases, with 12 bases between them. The CDR3 spans 15 residues. Sequenced sample: peripheral blood. The J gene is TRBJ1-2, the V gene TRBV13; the D gene is possibly TRBD1 (6 bases). The clonotype was recovered from a human donor in a cohort sampled during active COVID-19. CDR3 protein: CASSLGRGASYGYTF. In DNA, the CDR3 is TGTGCCAGCAGCTTAGGTCGGGGGGCTAGCTATGGCTACACCTTC.